A single sample is the source of the 23 T cell receptor beta chains below, sequenced in a study of blood T cell repertoires in COVID-19. TCRdb's copy holds only in-frame clones and misses some; the assay was immunoSEQ multiplex PCR. Among around 62,000 clones listed, approximately 93% were seen once. Sequencing used peripheral blood. The receptors stem from a man aged 65 to 79 with active COVID-19.

The V gene is TRBV9, the J gene TRBJ2-1; unclear D gene. In germline, CDR1 is SGDLS, CDR2 YYNGEE. This CDR3 region has 15 residues. Trimming left V 4 bases short and J 3 bases short, with 14 bases between. The CDR3: CASSPTHLNYNEQFF. The CDR3 DNA follows: TGTGCCAGCAGCCCCACTCACCTCAACTACAATGAGCAGTTCTTC.

This chain joins TRBV6-5 and TRBJ2-1; 10 nucleotides match TRBD1. CDR3 length equals 13 residues. V dropped 6 bases and J dropped 7; count of bases not matched to a gene: 3. Germline V gene lookup returns CDR1 MNHEY and CDR2 SVGAGI. The CDR3 region is CASSRQGANEQFF. The CDR3 DNA follows: TGTGCCAGCAGCCGACAGGGGGCAAATGAGCAGTTCTTC.

The chain couples TRBV19 to TRBJ1-6; D ambiguous. This CDR3 is 12 amino acids long. Per germline, CDR1 LNHDA and CDR2 SQIVND (reference sequence). Between the trimmed V and J ends, which lost 8 bases and 5 bases, there was a span of 7 bases. CDR3 bases: TGTGCCAGTTCCCTAAATAATTCACCCCTCCACTTT. Its translation is CASSLNNSPLHF.

This chain joins TRBV18 and TRBJ1-1; 7 nucleotides agree with TRBD1. The CDR3 runs 15 residues. V lost 0 bases, J lost 5 bases, and 6 bases stayed unmatched. Germline CDR1 is KGHSH and CDR2 is LQKENI. The CDR3 DNA sequence: TGTGCCAGCTCACCACCGAGGGGGCTAGGGACTGAAGCTTTCTTT. Protein: CASSPPRGLGTEAFF.

The chain has TRBV28 and TRBJ1-5; D is ambiguous. Germline CDR1 is MDHEN and CDR2 is SYDVKM. V gave up 4 bases and J gave up 4 bases, with 5 bases separating them. CDR3 length: 12 amino acids. CDR3 bases: TGTGCCAGCAGTTCCATGAATCAGCCCCAGCATTTT. This encodes CASSSMNQPQHF.

The V gene is TRBV19, the J gene TRBJ1-5; possibly TRBD1 for D (6 bases). Germline CDR1 reads LNHDA; CDR2 reads SQIVND (reference sequence). The V end lost 6 bases, the J end lost 2 bases, and 14 bases lay between the germline ends. This CDR3 contains 15 residues. The CDR3 sequence: CASRDTGLGNQPQHF. CDR3 nucleotides: TGTGCCAGTAGGGACACAGGGTTGGGCAATCAGCCCCAGCATTTT.

CDR3 loop: CASSPTGMNTEAFF. DNA for the CDR3: TGTGCCAGCTCACCAACAGGGATGAACACTGAAGCTTTCTTT. The chain recombines TRBV18 with TRBJ1-1; D is perhaps TRBD1 (6 bases). Germline CDR1 and CDR2: KGHSH and LQKENI. Trimming took 2 bases from V and 0 from J, leaving 7 bases between them. The CDR3 has 14 residues.

This chain connects TRBV2 to TRBJ2-3; D not certain. This CDR3 spans 12 amino acids. Germline V gene sequence: CDR1 SNHLY, CDR2 FYNNEI. Between the trimmed V and J ends, which lost 8 bases and 10 bases, there was a span of 16 bases. CDR3 residues: CASQVYGGAQYF. The CDR3 DNA sequence: TGTGCCAGCCAAGTTTACGGCGGTGCGCAGTATTTT.

The chain joins TRBV7-8 to TRBJ2-5, with D possibly matching TRBD1 (6 bases). CDR3 length equals 22 residues. V lost 5 bases and J 5 bases, leaving 39 bases between the germline ends. CDR1 is SGHVS and CDR2 is FQNEAQ in the germline V gene. The CDR3 coding sequence is TGTGCCAGCAGCATAAGAGGGGCCTCTAATGGTGTGACAGGCGGTTTCTCGGAGACCCAGTACTTC. Translation: CASSIRGASNGVTGGFSETQYF.

The genes are TRBV4-1 and TRBJ2-3, with 11 bases that match TRBD2. Trimming cost V 4 bases and J 2 bases; bases outside gene matches: 8. The CDR3 is 17 amino acids. Germline CDR1 MGHRA, CDR2 YSYEKL. The CDR3 sequence: CASSRALAGGNTDTQYF. CDR3 nucleotides: TGCGCCAGCAGCCGCGCTCTAGCGGGGGGTAACACAGATACGCAGTATTTT.

This chain connects TRBV5-1 to TRBJ2-5; 7 nucleotides line up with TRBD2. Unmatched junction bases numbered 10, after V lost 4 bases and J lost 1 base. The CDR3 sequence is 16 residues long. Germline V gives CDR1 SGHRS, CDR2 YFSETQ. CDR3 sequence: CASSLNQGLGQETQYF. The CDR3 DNA reads as TGCGCCAGCAGCCTAAACCAAGGACTAGGCCAAGAGACCCAGTACTTC.

This chain connects TRBV7-6 to TRBJ1-1, with D perhaps matching TRBD1 (5 bases). Trimming removed 2 bases at V and 4 bases at J, with 14 bases between. The CDR3 has 15 amino acids. From germline, CDR1 is SGHVS and CDR2 FNYEAQ. The CDR3 DNA reads as TGTGCCAGCAGCTTATCGGGGGAGGCGGGCACTGAAGCTTTCTTT. Protein sequence: CASSLSGEAGTEAFF. Using reference TRBV7-6 and TRBJ1-1 for the parts outside the CDR3, the full variable domain is GAGVSQSPRYKVTKRGQDVALRCDPISGHVSLYWYRQALGQGPEFLTYFNYEAQQDKSGLPNDRFSAERPEGSISTLTIQRTEQRDSAMYRCASSLSGEAGTEAFFGQGTRLTVV.

This chain joins TRBV24-1 and TRBJ2-3; D is perhaps TRBD1 (6 bases). V was trimmed by 2 bases and J by 5 bases, leaving 13 bases between them. The CDR3 loop spans 15 amino acids. Germline CDR1 KGHDR, CDR2 SFDVKD. The CDR3 region is CATSDSRQGQDTQYF. CDR3 nucleotide sequence: TGTGCCACCAGTGATTCGCGGCAGGGGCAAGATACGCAGTATTTT.

The chain has TRBV7-7 and TRBJ1-2, with unresolved D. Germline lookup yields CDR1 SSHAT and CDR2 FNYEAQ (reference sequence). The CDR3 runs 17 residues. V lost 2 bases, J lost 4 bases, and 20 bases lay in between. CDR3 protein: CASSLFRDTPSGYGYTF. CDR3 DNA: TGTGCCAGCAGCTTATTTCGAGACACCCCAAGTGGCTATGGCTACACCTTC.

This chain joins TRBV10-2 and TRBJ2-3; D is undetermined. This CDR3 has 10 amino acids. Germline CDR1 and CDR2: WSHSY and SAAADI. V shed 8 bases and J shed 5 bases, with 5 bases lying between them. CDR3 bases: TGCGCCAGCTTACTAGATACGCAGTATTTT. Encoded protein: CASLLDTQYF.

The chain recombines TRBV5-1 with TRBJ2-1, with D possibly being TRBD1 (5 bases). With 3 bases removed from V and 7 bases from J, the gap between germline ends came to 17 bases. The CDR3 is made up of 15 amino acids. Germline CDR1 and CDR2: SGHRS and YFSETQ. DNA for the CDR3: TGCGCCAGCAGCTCCCATACTAAAACAGGTAATGAGCAGTTCTTC. It codes for CASSSHTKTGNEQFF. The complete variable domain, with remaining parts taken from reference TRBV5-1 and TRBJ2-1, reads KAGVTQTPRYLIKTRGQQVTLSCSPISGHRSVSWYQQTPGQGLQFLFEYFSETQRNKGNFPGRFSGRQFSNSRSEMNVSTLELGDSALYLCASSSHTKTGNEQFFGPGTRLTVL.

The rearrangement uses TRBV5-1 and TRBJ2-3; possible D gene TRBD2, 6 bases. This CDR3 is 18 amino acids long. Looked up from germline, CDR1 is SGHRS and CDR2 is YFSETQ. V lost 4 bases to trimming and J lost 0 bases, with 21 bases between them. The CDR3 loop reads CASSDPQRGTSSTDTQYF. The CDR3 DNA reads as TGCGCCAGCAGCGACCCCCAACGGGGGACTTCTAGCACAGATACGCAGTATTTT.

This clone was detected once. This chain uses TRBV11-3 with TRBJ2-3; possible D gene TRBD2, 8 bases. V lost 6 bases, J lost 9 bases, and 19 bases lay in between. The CDR3 totals 14 residues. Germline CDR1 SGHNT, CDR2 YENEEA. CDR3 sequence (DNA): TGTGCCAGCAGAGGGGGCGGGGGGCCCGGGACGCAGTATTTT. It codes for CASRGGGGPGTQYF.

This clone has a single count. The V and J genes are TRBV6-5 and TRBJ2-2, with 10 bases aligning to TRBD2. CDR1 MNHEY and CDR2 SVGAGI come from the germline V gene. V was pared by 6 bases and J by 6 bases, with 7 bases of the junction left unmatched. This CDR3 is 15 amino acids long. In DNA form, the CDR3 reads TGTGCCAGCAGCAGCGGGGGGGCGGGCCCCGGGGAGCTGTTTTTT. It codes for CASSSGGAGPGELFF.

The rearrangement links TRBV19 to TRBJ2-3, with TRBD1 as a possible D gene (5 bases). The CDR3 has 14 amino acids. Per germline, CDR1 LNHDA and CDR2 SQIVND (reference sequence). Trimming pared 7 bases from V and 7 bases from J, leaving 18 bases between. The CDR3 sequence: CASKGSLFAHTQYF. Written as DNA, the CDR3 is TGTGCCAGTAAGGGGTCCCTCTTTGCTCATACGCAGTATTTT. The full variable domain, rest sourced from reference TRBV19 and TRBJ2-3, is DGGITQSPKYLFRKEGQNVTLSCEQNLNHDAMYWYRQDPGQGLRLIYYSQIVNDFQKGDIAEGYSVSREKKESFPLTVTSAQKNPTAFYLCASKGSLFAHTQYFGPGTRLTVL.

The gene calls are TRBV11-3 and TRBJ1-1, with D possibly being TRBD1 (6 bases). CDR1 is SGHNT and CDR2 is YENEEA in the germline V gene. There are 14 residues in the CDR3. The V gene lost 5 bases and the J gene lost 5 bases, with 15 bases spanning the gap. The CDR3 DNA reads TGTGCCAGCAGCCCAGGGGCTTCGAGGACTGAAGCTTTCTTT. It translates to CASSPGASRTEAFF.

This clone came up a few times. The chain uses TRBV7-6 and TRBJ1-3; D might be TRBD1 (6 bases). This CDR3 has 16 residues. Trimming stripped 5 bases from V and 2 bases from J, with 16 bases between. Germline V gives CDR1 SGHVS, CDR2 FNYEAQ. The CDR3: CASSAGTYNAGNTIYF. DNA of the CDR3: TGTGCCAGCAGCGCCGGGACATATAACGCTGGAAACACCATATATTTT.

The genes are TRBV3-1 (or the pseudogene TRBV3-2) and TRBJ2-3, with D maybe TRBD1 (5 bases). V gave up 1 base and J gave up 0 bases, with 11 bases separating them. The V gene's germline CDR1 is LGHDT and CDR2 YNNKEL (reference sequence). The CDR3 loop spans 16 amino acids. The CDR3 spells CASSQGVGLSTDTQYF. Written as DNA, the CDR3 is TGTGCCAGCAGCCAAGGGGTGGGGCTAAGCACAGATACGCAGTATTTT.